Below are 2 T cell receptor beta chains sequenced from a single sample in a study of T cell changes during pregnancy in multiple sclerosis. Clones were read by immunoSEQ multiplex PCR, and TCRdb kept only the in-frame ones, dropping some. The sample consists of approximately 88,000 clones, roughly 95% of them appearing once. This specimen was peripheral blood, taken in the second trimester of pregnancy. These receptors came from a female donor with multiple sclerosis, enrolled in a pregnancy study.

This chain uses TRBV7-8 with TRBJ2-7; no reliable D call. The V gene's germline CDR1 is SGHVS and CDR2 FQNEAQ. The CDR3 has 12 residues. V lost 5 bases and J lost 4, with 9 bases in between. This chain's CDR3 is CASSAGNYEQYF. The CDR3 DNA is TGTGCCAGCAGCGCAGGCAATTACGAGCAGTACTTC.

This chain uses TRBV7-8 with TRBJ1-5; D not certain. Germline CDR1 is SGHVS and CDR2 is FQNEAQ. The CDR3 length is 15 residues. V shed 6 bases and J shed 0 bases, with 12 bases lying between them. This CDR3 is CASSPRRDSNQPQHF. The CDR3, as DNA: TGTGCCAGCAGTCCAAGACGGGATAGCAATCAGCCCCAGCATTTT. Based on the CDR3 plus reference TRBV7-8 and TRBJ1-5, the full variable domain is GAGVSQSPRYKVAKRGQDVALRCDPISGHVSLFWYQQALGQGPEFLTYFQNEAQLDKSGLPSDRFFAERPEGSVSTLKIQRTQQEDSAVYLCASSPRRDSNQPQHFGDGTRLSIL.